This TCR beta chain stems from a study of beta chain features in type 1 diabetes. On the study more broadly: Patients and healthy donors were similar in age, gender and cell yields. Study-wide findings and caveats: Healthy donors had naive, central memory and Treg TCRB repertoires that appeared less similar than those seen among patients.

The sequenced template was cDNA made from the entire isolated RNA. Libraries were prepared by immunoSEQ multiplex PCR; TCRdb keeps only in-frame clonotypes and omits some of them. The data show roughly 400,000 clones, approximately 14% seen once. Sorting that relied on CD45RO/CCR7/CD25/CD127/CD95/CD27 yielded CD4+ naive, central memory, regulatory and stem cell-like memory cells. In all sorted populations, purity surpassed 95%. Per the germline V gene, CDR1 is SGHNT and CDR2 is YYREEE (reference sequence). The CDR3 is made up of 16 amino acids. The V and J ends lost 4 bases and 5 bases, in that order; junction bases with no gene match: 14. To note about this clone: No antigen is known for it.

The source material was naive CD4+ T cells from blood. The receptor was derived from a young man in good health. The chain links TRBV5-4 to TRBJ2-5; TRBD2 aligns across 7 bases. The DNA for the CDR3 is TGTGCCAGCAGCCGAGCCGGGGCTAGCGGCCCGGAGACCCAGTACTTC. This encodes CASSRAGASGPETQYF.